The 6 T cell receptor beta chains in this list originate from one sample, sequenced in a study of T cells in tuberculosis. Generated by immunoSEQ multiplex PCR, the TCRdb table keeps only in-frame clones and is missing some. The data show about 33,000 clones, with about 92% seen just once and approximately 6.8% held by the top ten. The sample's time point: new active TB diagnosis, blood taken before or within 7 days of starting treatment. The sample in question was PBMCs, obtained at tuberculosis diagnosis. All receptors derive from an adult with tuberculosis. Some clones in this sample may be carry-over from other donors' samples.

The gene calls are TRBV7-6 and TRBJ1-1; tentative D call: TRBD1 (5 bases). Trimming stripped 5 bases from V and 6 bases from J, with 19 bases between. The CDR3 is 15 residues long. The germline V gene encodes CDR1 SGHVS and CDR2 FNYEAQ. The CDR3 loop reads CASSLGAGGRAEAFF. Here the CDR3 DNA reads TGTGCCAGCAGCCTAGGTGCCGGGGGTAGGGCTGAAGCTTTCTTT.

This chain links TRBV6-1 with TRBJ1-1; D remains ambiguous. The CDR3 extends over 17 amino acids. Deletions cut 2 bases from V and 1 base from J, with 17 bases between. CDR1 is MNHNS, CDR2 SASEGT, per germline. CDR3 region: CASSEITGKLKNTEAFF. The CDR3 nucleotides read TGTGCCAGCAGTGAAATAACCGGGAAACTTAAGAACACTGAAGCTTTCTTT.

The CDR3 protein is CASKGYSSTDTQYF. The CDR3 DNA reads as TGTGCCAGCAAGGGGTATTCAAGCACAGATACGCAGTATTTT. This chain links TRBV2 with TRBJ2-3, with D perhaps matching TRBD1 (5 bases). The CDR3 length is 14 residues. Trimming removed 7 bases at V and 0 bases at J, with 11 bases between. Germline V gene sequence: CDR1 SNHLY, CDR2 FYNNEI.

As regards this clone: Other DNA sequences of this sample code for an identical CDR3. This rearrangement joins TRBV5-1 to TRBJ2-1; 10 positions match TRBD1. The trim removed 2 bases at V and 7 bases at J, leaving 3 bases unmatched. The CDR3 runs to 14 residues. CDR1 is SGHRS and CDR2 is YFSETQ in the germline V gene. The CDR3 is CASSFGTGDNEQFF. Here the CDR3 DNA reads TGCGCCAGCAGCTTCGGGACAGGGGATAATGAGCAGTTCTTC.

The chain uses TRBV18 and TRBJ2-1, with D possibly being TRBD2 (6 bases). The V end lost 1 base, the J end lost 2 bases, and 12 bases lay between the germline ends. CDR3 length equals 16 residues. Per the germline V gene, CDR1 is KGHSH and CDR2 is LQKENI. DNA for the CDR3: TGTGCCAGCTCACCACGTGGCGGCGGGACCTACAATGAGCAGTTCTTC. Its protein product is CASSPRGGGTYNEQFF.

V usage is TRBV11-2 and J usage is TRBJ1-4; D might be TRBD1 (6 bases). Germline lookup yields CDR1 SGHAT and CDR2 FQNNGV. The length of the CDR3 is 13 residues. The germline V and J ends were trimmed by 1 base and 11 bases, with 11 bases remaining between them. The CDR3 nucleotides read TGTGCCAGCAGCTTAGTAGGGCAGGGGAAACTGTTTTTT. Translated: CASSLVGQGKLFF.